This T cell receptor beta chain was documented in a study of beta chain features in type 1 diabetes. The germline gives CDR1 SQVTM, CDR2 ANQGSEA. This CDR3 spans 15 amino acids. The V gene lost 1 base and the J gene lost 5 bases, with 17 bases spanning the gap. Since all of the isolated RNA was reverse transcribed, expressed TCRB transcripts were what got sequenced. Assay used: immunoSEQ multiplex PCR; TCRdb lists only in-frame clones, some missing. The sample records a few hundred thousand clones, about 11% being singletons. Cells sorted by CD45RO/CCR7/CD25/CD127/CD95/CD27 comprised CD4+ naive, central memory, regulatory and stem cell-like memory cells. Populations obtained by sorting all exceeded 95% purity.

The sample comprised central memory CD4+ T cells from blood. The chain employs TRBV29-1 and TRBJ2-5, with a possible D match to TRBD1 (5 bases). The receptor was derived from a man between 18 and 29 years old in good health. CDR3 sequence reads: CSVEGSPRGLETQYF. The CDR3 DNA reads TGCAGCGTTGAAGGATCCCCAAGGGGCCTGGAGACCCAGTACTTC.